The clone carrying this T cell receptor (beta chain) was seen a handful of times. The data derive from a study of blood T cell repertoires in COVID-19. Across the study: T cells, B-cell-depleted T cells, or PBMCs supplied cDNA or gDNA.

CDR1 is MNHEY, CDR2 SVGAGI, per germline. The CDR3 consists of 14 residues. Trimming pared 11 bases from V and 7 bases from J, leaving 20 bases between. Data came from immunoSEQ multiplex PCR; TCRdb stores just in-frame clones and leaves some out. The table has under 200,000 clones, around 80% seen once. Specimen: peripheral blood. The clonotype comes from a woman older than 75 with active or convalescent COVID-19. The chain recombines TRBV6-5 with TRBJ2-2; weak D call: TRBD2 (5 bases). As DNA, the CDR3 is TGTGCCGGACTTAGGGCCGGTTGGGGCGGGGAGCTGTTTTTT. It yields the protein CAGLRAGWGGELFF.